Sequencing of this T cell receptor beta chain was carried out in a study of blood T cell repertoires in COVID-19. Profiling relied on immunoSEQ multiplex PCR, and the TCRdb table lists in-frame clones only, not all of them. The table records 350,000 to 400,000 clones, 80% to 90% of them present only once. The CDR3 sequence is 15 residues long. Germline lookup yields CDR1 SEHNR and CDR2 FQNEAQ (reference sequence). The junction had 4 bases not matched to a gene; V was cut back by 1 base and J by 6 bases. This clone has only one observation. Residents of over 20 US areas, aged about 18 to 89 years, made up the participants.

The clonotype originates from a man younger than 35 who had recovered from COVID-19. Specimen: PBMCs or T cells enriched from blood (not recorded which). This sequence joins TRBV7-9 and TRBJ2-1; 9 bases are a match to TRBD2. The CDR3 sequence: CASSLGAGGPNEQFF. The CDR3 DNA is TGTGCCAGCAGCTTAGGTGCGGGAGGGCCCAATGAGCAGTTCTTC.